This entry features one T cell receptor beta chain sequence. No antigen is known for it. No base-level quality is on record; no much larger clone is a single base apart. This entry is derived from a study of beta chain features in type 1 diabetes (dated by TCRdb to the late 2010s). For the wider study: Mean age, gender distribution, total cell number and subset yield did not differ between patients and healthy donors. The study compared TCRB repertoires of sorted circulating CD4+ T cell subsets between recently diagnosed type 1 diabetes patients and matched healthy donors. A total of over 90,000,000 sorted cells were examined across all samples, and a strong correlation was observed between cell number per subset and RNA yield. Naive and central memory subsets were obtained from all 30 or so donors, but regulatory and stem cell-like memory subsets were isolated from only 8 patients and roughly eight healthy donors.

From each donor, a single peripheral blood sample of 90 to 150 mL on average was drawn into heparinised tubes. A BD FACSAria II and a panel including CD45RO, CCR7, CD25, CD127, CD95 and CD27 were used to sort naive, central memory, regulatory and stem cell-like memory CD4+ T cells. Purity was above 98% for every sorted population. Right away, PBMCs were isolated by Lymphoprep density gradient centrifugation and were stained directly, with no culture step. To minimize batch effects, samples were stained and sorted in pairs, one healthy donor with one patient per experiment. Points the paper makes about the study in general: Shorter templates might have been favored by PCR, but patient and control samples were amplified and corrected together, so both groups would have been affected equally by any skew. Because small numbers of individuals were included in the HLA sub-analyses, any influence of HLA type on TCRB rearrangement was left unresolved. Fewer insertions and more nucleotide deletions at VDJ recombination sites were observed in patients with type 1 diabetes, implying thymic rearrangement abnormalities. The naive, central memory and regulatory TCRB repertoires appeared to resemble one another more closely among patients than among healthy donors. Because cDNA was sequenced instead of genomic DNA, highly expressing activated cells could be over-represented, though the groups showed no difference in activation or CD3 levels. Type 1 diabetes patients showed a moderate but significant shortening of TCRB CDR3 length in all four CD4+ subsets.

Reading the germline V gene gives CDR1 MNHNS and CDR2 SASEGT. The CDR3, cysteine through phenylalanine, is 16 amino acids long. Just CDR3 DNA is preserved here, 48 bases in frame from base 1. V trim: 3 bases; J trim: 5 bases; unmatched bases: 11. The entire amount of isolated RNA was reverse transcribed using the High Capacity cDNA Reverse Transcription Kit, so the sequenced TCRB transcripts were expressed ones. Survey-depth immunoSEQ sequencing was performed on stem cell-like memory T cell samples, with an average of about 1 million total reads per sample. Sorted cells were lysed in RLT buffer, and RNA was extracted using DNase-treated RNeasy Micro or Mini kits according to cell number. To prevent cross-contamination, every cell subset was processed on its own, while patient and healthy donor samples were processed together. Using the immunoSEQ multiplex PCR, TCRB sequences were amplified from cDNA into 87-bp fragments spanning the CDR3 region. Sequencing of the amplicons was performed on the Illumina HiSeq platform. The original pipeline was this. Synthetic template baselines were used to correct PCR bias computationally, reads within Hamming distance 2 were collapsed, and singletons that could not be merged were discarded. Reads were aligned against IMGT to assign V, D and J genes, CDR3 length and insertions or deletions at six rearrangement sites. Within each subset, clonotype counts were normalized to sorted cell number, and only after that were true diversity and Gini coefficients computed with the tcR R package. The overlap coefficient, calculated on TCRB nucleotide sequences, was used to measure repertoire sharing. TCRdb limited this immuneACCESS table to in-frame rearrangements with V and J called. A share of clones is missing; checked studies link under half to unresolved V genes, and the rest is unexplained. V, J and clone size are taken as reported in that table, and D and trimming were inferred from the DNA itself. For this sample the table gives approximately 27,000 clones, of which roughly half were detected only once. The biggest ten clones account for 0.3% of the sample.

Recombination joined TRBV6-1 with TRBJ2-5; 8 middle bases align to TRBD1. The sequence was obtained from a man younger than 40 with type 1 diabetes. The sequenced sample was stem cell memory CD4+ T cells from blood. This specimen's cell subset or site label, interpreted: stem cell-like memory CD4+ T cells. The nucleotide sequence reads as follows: TGTGCCAGCAGTGAGAGCGAGGCAGGGGGCTGGGAGACCCAGTACTTC. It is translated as CASSESEAGGWETQYF.